What follows is one T cell receptor (beta chain) and its context. What this receptor recognizes is not known. No base-level quality is on record; no much larger clone is a single base apart. TCRbeta CDR3 regions were amplified from genomic DNA using the immunoSEQ Assay, a bias-controlled multiplex PCR. As for the authors' bioinformatics: The number of nucleated cells in each sample was estimated by amplification of reference gene primers within the assay. To quantify the absolute abundance of each unique TCRbeta CDR3 rearrangement, sequence reads were collapsed and filtered. For each sample, productive Simpson clonality was calculated by taking the square root of Simpson's diversity index across productive rearrangements. TCRdb took this table from immuneACCESS and kept in-frame rearrangements with V and J called. Such tables lack part of the clones; where checked against another copy, unresolved V genes explain under half of the gap, and the rest is unexplained. The V and J calls and clone size are taken from that table; D and trimming were inferred from the DNA. This sample comprises about 70,000 clones, 80% to 90% of them detected only once. Less than 2.5% of the sample is held by the ten biggest clonotypes.

Each collaborating institution followed its own protocols to collect whole blood in K2EDTA tubes. Collaborator samples were shipped for TCRbeta analysis as frozen whole blood, isolated PBMCs, or DNA extracted from either sample type. Based on the germline V gene, the CDR1 and CDR2 sequences are KGHDR and SFDVKD. From its cysteine to its phenylalanine, the CDR3 spans 13 amino acids. Only the CDR3 DNA is retained, 39 bases long and in frame from the first base. The junction shows trimming of 5 bases on V and 7 bases on J, plus 11 bases between the germline ends. These data belong to a study of blood T cell repertoires in COVID-19 (dated by TCRdb to 2018 to 2020). For context, the study as a whole: Samples covering the acute and convalescent phases of COVID-19 were provided by collaborators in the United States, Italy and Spain. The material from the prospective study consisted of cDNA or gDNA derived from T cells, B-cell-depleted T cells, or PBMCs. HLA class I and class II types, where available, came from metadata supplied by the sample provider rather than from assay-based typing. The dataset comprised deeply sampled blood TCRbeta repertoires from subjects exposed to, actively infected with, or recovered from COVID-19. Sample metadata almost always included a de-identified subject ID, COVID-19 status, age in years and sex. The repertoires were released in a freely available public database meant as a resource for research on the immune response to SARS-CoV-2. Samples were obtained from the ongoing ImmuneRACE study (first 160 participants) and from 1,200 or so subjects provided by 6 global collaborators.

Overall study outcomes, separate from this receptor: The quantity of clinical and demographic metadata differed by source and by participant and was supplied without curation.

Sequenced input: peripheral blood. The V gene is TRBV24-1 and the J gene is TRBJ2-1; TRBD2 is a possible D gene, resting on 5 matching bases. This receptor was obtained from a human donor in a cohort sampled during active COVID-19. In nucleotides, the sequence is TGTGCCACCAGTGCCCCTAGGGAGAATGAGCAGTTCTTC. It codes for CATSAPRENEQFF.